The 29 T cell receptor beta chains reported below all come from one sample, sequenced in a study of blood T cell repertoires in COVID-19. Clones were read by immunoSEQ multiplex PCR, and TCRdb kept only the in-frame ones, dropping some. The table records approximately 250,000 clones, 91% of them present only once. Sequenced material: PBMCs or T cells enriched from blood (not recorded which). Receptor source: a man between 40 and 49 years old who had been exposed to COVID-19.

This chain links TRBV10-3 with TRBJ2-1; TRBD2 aligns across 11 bases. The CDR3 covers 16 residues. The germline V gene has CDR1 ENHRY and CDR2 SYGVKD. Unmatched junction bases numbered 6, after V lost 0 bases and J lost 8 bases. CDR3 sequence: CAISESLAGGSDEQFF. The CDR3 coding sequence is TGTGCCATCAGTGAGTCGCTAGCGGGAGGATCTGATGAGCAGTTCTTC.

The count of this clone is one. The V and J genes are TRBV4-3 and TRBJ2-1; 8 nucleotides match TRBD1. CDR3 size: 16 residues. V shed 6 bases, J shed 0 bases, and the junction held 7 bases outside the gene matches. Germline V gives CDR1 LGHNA, CDR2 YSLEER. The CDR3 DNA reads as TGCGCCAGCAGGCGAACTACAGGGGGCTCCTACAATGAGCAGTTCTTC. Amino acid sequence: CASRRTTGGSYNEQFF.

The rearrangement uses TRBV10-3 and TRBJ1-2; D gene ambiguous. In germline, CDR1 is ENHRY, CDR2 SYGVKD. The V gene lost 4 bases and the J gene lost 8 bases, with 20 bases spanning the gap. The CDR3 length is 15 residues. In nucleotides, the CDR3 is TGTGCCATCAGTGGGGAGGCTCGAGGGCGGTCGGGCTACACCTTC. Protein product: CAISGEARGRSGYTF.

Here the CDR3 DNA reads TGCAGCGTTGTCCCCGCGGGCGCGACTACTGAAGCTTTCTTT. This translates into CSVVPAGATTEAFF. This chain connects TRBV29-1 to TRBJ1-1, with unresolved D. The CDR3 spans 14 residues. Germline-derived CDR1 and CDR2 are SQVTM and ANQGSEA. V was clipped by 4 bases and J by 5 bases, with 17 bases between them.

The rearrangement joins TRBV11-2 to TRBJ1-6, with D possibly TRBD1 on 5 matching bases. The CDR3 contains 16 residues. Germline V gene data show CDR1 as SGHAT and CDR2 as FQNNGV. The V gene lost 5 bases and the J gene lost 3 bases, with 14 bases spanning the gap. CDR3 bases: TGTGCCAGCAGCGCCCTAGGGGCTGGCTATAATTCACCCCTCCACTTT. This sequence encodes CASSALGAGYNSPLHF.

This chain links TRBV18 with TRBJ1-2; D is uncertain. Germline values: CDR1 KGHSH, CDR2 LQKENI. There are 12 residues in the CDR3. The V end was cut by 1 base, the J end by 3 bases, with 3 bases between. The CDR3 sequence: CASSPLDYGYTF. CDR3 sequence (DNA): TGTGCCAGCTCACCACTAGACTATGGCTACACCTTC.

V and J are TRBV12-5 and TRBJ1-5; possible D gene TRBD1, 5 bases. The CDR3 length is 13 residues. Germline-derived CDR1 and CDR2 are LGHNT and FRNRAP. With 7 bases removed from V and 7 bases from J, the gap between germline ends came to 14 bases. CDR3: CASANAGGQPQHF. Written as DNA, the CDR3 is TGTGCTAGTGCTAACGCCGGGGGGCAGCCCCAGCATTTT.

The V call is TRBV5-4, the J call TRBJ2-3; 8 bases align to TRBD2. The CDR3 has 16 amino acids. With V trimmed by 4 bases and J by 6 bases, 13 bases remained unmatched. CDR1 and CDR2 (germline): SGHNT, YYREEE (reference sequence). The CDR3, as DNA: TGTGCCAGCAGCGCTGCGGGACTAGTCGTAGGGGATACGCAGTATTTT. Translated: CASSAAGLVVGDTQYF.

The sample holds a few counts of this clone. V gene TRBV19 combines with J gene TRBJ2-1, with TRBD2 matching over 10 bases. Germline V CDR1 and CDR2: LNHDA, SQIVND (reference sequence). The CDR3 consists of 15 residues. V trimming: 3 bases; J trimming: 6 bases; junction bases outside the gene matches: 5. CDR3 in DNA: TGTGCCAGTAGTATTTTTCTAGCGGGAGCCAATGAGCAGTTCTTC. As protein: CASSIFLAGANEQFF. Together with reference TRBV19 and TRBJ2-1, the CDR3 gives the full variable domain: DGGITQSPKYLFRKEGQNVTLSCEQNLNHDAMYWYRQDPGQGLRLIYYSQIVNDFQKGDIAEGYSVSREKKESFPLTVTSAQKNPTAFYLCASSIFLAGANEQFFGPGTRLTVL.

This rearrangement joins TRBV6-5 to TRBJ1-3, with D perhaps matching TRBD1 (6 bases). The CDR3 contains 15 residues. Deletions cut 7 bases from V and 4 bases from J, with 17 bases between. Germline V CDR1 and CDR2: MNHEY, SVGAGI. Here the CDR3 DNA reads TGTGCCAGCACCCTACCGGGGGGGCCGGGAAACACCATATATTTT. Encoded protein: CASTLPGGPGNTIYF.

A few counts support this clone. The V and J genes are TRBV11-2 and TRBJ2-7, with a tentative D call TRBD1 (5 bases). CDR1 SGHAT and CDR2 FQNNGV come from the germline V gene. V lost 4 bases to trimming and J lost 4 bases, with 14 bases between them. The CDR3 sequence is 14 residues long. CDR3 protein: CASSSTFGAYEQYF. CDR3 nucleotide sequence: TGTGCCAGCAGCTCTACATTTGGGGCTTACGAGCAGTACTTC.

This chain joins TRBV24-1 and TRBJ1-6; no reliable D call. This CDR3 comprises 15 residues. Germline CDR1 is KGHDR and CDR2 is SFDVKD. The V and J ends lost 0 bases and 6 bases respectively, with 8 bases between them. Here the CDR3 reads CATSDLFLGNSPLHF. The CDR3 DNA sequence: TGTGCCACCAGTGATTTGTTTCTAGGTAATTCACCCCTCCACTTT.

V usage is TRBV19 and J usage is TRBJ2-1, with 8 bases aligning to TRBD2. Germline CDR1 is LNHDA and CDR2 is SQIVND (reference sequence). CDR3 length equals 15 residues. Unmatched junction bases numbered 7, after V lost 4 bases and J lost 5 bases. The CDR3 loop is CASSTGTSRDNEQFF. In nucleotides, the CDR3 is TGTGCCAGTAGTACCGGGACTAGTAGAGACAATGAGCAGTTCTTC.

The DNA of the CDR3 is TGTGCCAACAGAGGGGCGTCGGGAAACACCATATATTTT. Translating gives CANRGASGNTIYF. This sequence joins TRBV6-5 and TRBJ1-3; a weak D match, TRBD1 (5 bases). V dropped 10 bases and J dropped 4 bases, with 14 bases sitting between them. CDR3 length: 13 amino acids. Germline values: CDR1 MNHEY, CDR2 SVGAGI.

The chain combines TRBV6-5 with TRBJ2-3, with D tentatively TRBD1 (5 bases). Germline V lookup: CDR1 MNHEY, CDR2 SVGAGI. The CDR3 extends over 16 amino acids. Between the trimmed V and J ends, which lost 2 bases and 1 base, there was a span of 13 bases. The CDR3 coding sequence is TGTGCCAGCAGTTACAACTTCGGACAACGCACAGATACGCAGTATTTT. Amino acid sequence: CASSYNFGQRTDTQYF.

The chain recombines TRBV4-1 with TRBJ1-2, with unresolved D. CDR1 is MGHRA, CDR2 YSYEKL, per germline. The CDR3 sequence is 14 residues long. The V and J ends lost 1 base and 4 bases respectively, with 10 bases between them. The CDR3 here is CASSQGRGFYGYTF. The CDR3 DNA follows: TGCGCCAGCAGCCAAGGGCGAGGGTTCTATGGCTACACCTTC.

The chain couples TRBV6-5 to TRBJ2-7, with TRBD2 matching over 9 bases. Trimming at V came to 5 bases and at J to 3 bases, leaving 8 bases not matched to a gene. This CDR3 spans 15 amino acids. Germline CDR1 MNHEY, CDR2 SVGAGI. CDR3 sequence (DNA): TGTGCCAGCAGTCCCGAGACTAGCGGTGGCTACGAGCAGTACTTC. It codes for CASSPETSGGYEQYF.

V gene TRBV11-3 combines with J gene TRBJ1-5; D may be TRBD1 (6 bases). Trimming took 5 bases from V and 4 from J, leaving 9 bases between them. CDR1 and CDR2 (germline): SGHNT, YENEEA. This CDR3 has 13 amino acids. The CDR3 reads CASSAGENQPQHF. DNA of the CDR3: TGTGCCAGCAGCGCAGGGGAGAATCAGCCCCAGCATTTT.

The CDR3 DNA sequence: TGTGCCAGCAGCTCCCCCGAGACTAGCGGTCCCGCAAATGAGCAGTTCTTC. Its protein product is CASSSPETSGPANEQFF. The rearrangement uses TRBV7-3 and TRBJ2-1; TRBD2 matches 9 bases. The CDR3 is 17 residues long. Trimming took 4 bases from V and 7 from J; bases not matched to a gene: 14. Germline CDR1 is SGHTA and CDR2 is FQGTGA.

The chain couples TRBV4-1 to TRBJ2-1; TRBD2 might be the D (6 bases). This CDR3 has 15 amino acids. V shed 2 bases and J shed 7 bases, with 15 bases lying between them. Per germline, CDR1 MGHRA and CDR2 YSYEKL. CDR3: CASSQLSGRGNEQFF. The CDR3 DNA is TGCGCCAGCAGCCAACTATCGGGACGGGGGAATGAGCAGTTCTTC.

The V call is TRBV4-2, the J call TRBJ2-7; perhaps TRBD1 as D (6 bases). There are 15 residues in the CDR3. V lost 1 base and J 6 bases, leaving 16 bases between the germline ends. In germline, CDR1 is LGHNA, CDR2 YNFKEQ. CDR3 DNA sequence: TGTGCCAGCAGCCAAGTGGCAGGGGCGCAGGGCGAGCAGTACTTC. It encodes CASSQVAGAQGEQYF.

CDR3 sequence reads: CASSEINGQAYNEQFF. DNA for the CDR3: TGTGCCAGCAGTGAAATAAATGGACAGGCTTACAATGAGCAGTTCTTC. This chain links TRBV6-1 with TRBJ2-1; 7 bases are shared with TRBD1. Germline V gene sequence: CDR1 MNHNS, CDR2 SASEGT. V dropped 2 bases and J dropped 4; count of bases not matched to a gene: 8. The CDR3 loop spans 16 amino acids.

The rearrangement links TRBV2 to TRBJ2-3; TRBD2 aligns across 13 bases. Germline V lookup: CDR1 SNHLY, CDR2 FYNNEI. V shed 4 bases and J 0 bases; nucleotides not matched to a gene: 10. The CDR3 covers 19 residues. CDR3 sequence (DNA): TGTGCCAGCAGTGCGATCGGGACTAGCGGGAATCCTAGCACAGATACGCAGTATTTT. Translation: CASSAIGTSGNPSTDTQYF. The entire variable domain, with the rest obtained from reference TRBV2 and TRBJ2-3, is as follows: EPEVTQTPSHQVTQMGQEVILRCVPISNHLYFYWYRQILGQKVEFLVSFYNNEISEKSEIFDDQFSVERPDGSNFTLKIRSTKLEDSAMYFCASSAIGTSGNPSTDTQYFGPGTRLTVL.

This sequence joins TRBV28 and TRBJ2-3, with TRBD2 identical over 10 bases. The CDR3 is 17 residues long. The germline V gene has CDR1 MDHEN and CDR2 SYDVKM. The J segment lost 0 bases and the V segment lost 2 bases, leaving 5 bases of the junction unmatched. DNA for the CDR3: TGTGCCAGCAGTTTACCTGGACTAGCGGCTAGCACAGATACGCAGTATTTT. It codes for CASSLPGLAASTDTQYF. Based on the CDR3 plus reference TRBV28 and TRBJ2-3, the full variable domain is DVKVTQSSRYLVKRTGEKVFLECVQDMDHENMFWYRQDPGLGLRLIYFSYDVKMKEKGDIPEGYSVSREKKERFSLILESASTNQTSMYLCASSLPGLAASTDTQYFGPGTRLTVL.

The table lists this clone with a count of one. V and J are TRBV18 and TRBJ1-4; 9 bases are shared with TRBD1. This CDR3 has 15 residues. Germline V gives CDR1 KGHSH, CDR2 LQKENI. V trimming: 5 bases; J trimming: 8 bases; junction bases outside the gene matches: 9. The CDR3 loop is CASSGSGTGQEKLFF. The DNA for the CDR3 is TGTGCCAGCTCAGGCTCCGGGACAGGGCAAGAAAAACTGTTTTTT.

This rearrangement joins TRBV28 to TRBJ2-7; TRBD1 agrees at 8 bases. The V gene's germline CDR1 is MDHEN and CDR2 SYDVKM. The CDR3 runs 14 residues. V lost 5 bases and J lost 4; bases outside the gene matches: 7. The CDR3 DNA reads as TGTGCCAGCAGTGCCGGGACAGGTGGGTACGAGCAGTACTTC. Protein product: CASSAGTGGYEQYF. Variable domain in full (rest from reference TRBV28 and TRBJ2-7): DVKVTQSSRYLVKRTGEKVFLECVQDMDHENMFWYRQDPGLGLRLIYFSYDVKMKEKGDIPEGYSVSREKKERFSLILESASTNQTSMYLCASSAGTGGYEQYFGPGTRLTVT.

The chain joins TRBV24-1 to TRBJ2-1; the match to TRBD2 covers 13 bases. Germline CDR1 is KGHDR and CDR2 is SFDVKD. The junction had 4 bases not matched to a gene; V was cut back by 2 bases and J by 7 bases. The CDR3 is 16 residues long. This CDR3 reads CATSDSLAGGLNEQFF. CDR3 nucleotides: TGTGCCACCAGTGATTCACTAGCGGGAGGGTTGAATGAGCAGTTCTTC.

V is TRBV2 and J is TRBJ1-1; 7 nucleotides line up with TRBD1. J gave up 2 bases and V 9 bases, and 6 bases lay outside the gene matches. From germline, CDR1 is SNHLY and CDR2 FYNNEI. This CDR3 contains 13 residues. The DNA for the CDR3 is TGTGCCAGGACAGGGTTCGGTAACACTGAAGCTTTCTTT. It codes for CARTGFGNTEAFF.

The chain combines TRBV2 with TRBJ1-5; D ambiguous. The CDR3 consists of 12 residues. V was clipped by 5 bases and J by 2 bases, with 4 bases between them. Germline V lookup: CDR1 SNHLY, CDR2 FYNNEI. Here the CDR3 reads CASSRGNQPQHF. DNA of the CDR3: TGTGCCAGCAGTCGAGGCAATCAGCCCCAGCATTTT.